This passage covers 15 T cell receptor beta chains from one sample sequenced in a study of human T cells and chemical hapten exposure listed by TCRdb under 2021. The library was made by RACE. TCRdb names NextSeq 500 as the instrument used. In TCRdb, the public reads were trimmed at Q25 with fastp and aligned with MiXCR, with productive beta chains retained. Rows are unified per CDR3 protein, each entry keeping the most common DNA and genes. The table for this sample lists 350,000 to 450,000 distinct CDR3 sequences; 5.1% of them were counted only once. The ten top clones hold 2.6% of the sample. Interpreted using the paper, the time point label stands for: pre-sensitization, week 0. Read against the paper, the sample's treatment or condition label means: therapeutic diphenylcyclopropenone sensitization with weekly scalp DPC. Sequenced here: whole blood, sampled in connection with sensitization to the hapten diphenylcyclopropenone (DPC). All receptors come from a woman in her 50s with alopecia areata. Some clones in this sample may be carry-over from other donors' samples.

In its sample, this clonotype was seen many times. The chain recombines TRBV6-5 with TRBJ1-2; weak D call: TRBD1 (5 bases). The CDR3 has 15 amino acids. The germline CDR1 and CDR2 sequences are MNHEY and SVGAGI. V dropped 2 bases and J dropped 8 bases, with 18 bases sitting between them. The CDR3: CASSYGGGRMKGYTF. The CDR3 region has the DNA TGTGCCAGCAGTTACGGGGGGGGTCGGATGAAAGGCTACACCTTC.

The V and J genes are TRBV7-8 and TRBJ1-5, with D perhaps TRBD1 (5 bases). V gave up 1 base and J gave up 6 bases, with 13 bases separating them. CDR1 is SGHVS, CDR2 FQNEAQ, per germline. The CDR3 covers 15 residues. CDR3 DNA sequence: TGTGCCAGCAGCTTAGTAGGGCAGGGAAGTCAGCCCCAGCATTTT. It codes for CASSLVGQGSQPQHF.

In its sample, this clonotype was seen a few times. The gene calls are TRBV5-4 and TRBJ2-3; TRBD1 might be the D (5 bases). Germline values: CDR1 SGHNT, CDR2 YYREEE (reference sequence). The CDR3 has 12 amino acids. The V end was cut by 9 bases, the J end by 4 bases, with 12 bases between. Here the CDR3 DNA reads TGTGCCATGGGGCATAGTCCAGATACGCAGTATTTT. It encodes CAMGHSPDTQYF. Based on the CDR3 plus reference TRBV5-4 and TRBJ2-3, the full variable domain is ETGVTQSPTHLIKTRGQQVTLRCSSQSGHNTVSWYQQALGQGPQFIFQYYREEENGRGNFPPRFSGLQFPNYSSELNVNALELDDSALYLCAMGHSPDTQYFGPGTRLTVL.

The genes are TRBV10-3 and TRBJ1-5; D is unresolved. Per germline, CDR1 ENHRY and CDR2 SYGVKD. V was shortened by 0 bases and J by 2 bases, with 11 bases between the two germline ends. The length of the CDR3 is 16 residues. CDR3 nucleotide sequence: TGTGCCATCAGTGAGTCGACATGGGAGGGCAATCAGCCCCAGCATTTT. Translation gives CAISESTWEGNQPQHF.

This clonotype appeared many times. The genes are TRBV7-2 and TRBJ2-3; D may be TRBD2 (6 bases). Germline lookup yields CDR1 SGHTA and CDR2 FQGNSA. The CDR3 covers 17 residues. Trimming removed 7 bases from V and 4 bases from J, with 24 bases in between. The CDR3 region is CASKLRSVAAGADTQYF. The CDR3 coding sequence is TGTGCCAGCAAGCTTAGGTCTGTAGCGGCCGGGGCAGATACGCAGTATTTT.

This sequence joins TRBV18 and TRBJ2-7; tentatively, D is TRBD2 (6 bases). This CDR3 has 12 amino acids. Trimming left V 3 bases short and J 9 bases short, with 12 bases between. Germline V gene sequence: CDR1 KGHSH, CDR2 LQKENI. CDR3 coding DNA: TGTGCCAGCTCACCGACTAGTAAGGGGCAGTACTTC. It is translated as CASSPTSKGQYF.

The chain combines TRBV5-8 with TRBJ2-3; 7 nucleotides agree with TRBD1. Germline loops: CDR1 SGHTS, CDR2 YDEGEE. V trimming: 4 bases; J trimming: 2 bases; junction bases outside the gene matches: 10. The CDR3 sequence is 16 residues long. CDR3 nucleotide sequence: TGTGCCAGCAGCGTGGGGAGAGGGGGCCACACAGATACGCAGTATTTT. This codes for CASSVGRGGHTDTQYF. Full variable domain (rest looked up from reference TRBV5-8 and TRBJ2-3): EAGVTQSPTHLIKTRGQQATLRCSPISGHTSVYWYQQALGLGLQFLLWYDEGEERNRGNFPPRFSGRQFPNYSSELNVNALELEDSALYLCASSVGRGGHTDTQYFGPGTRLTVL.

The V call is TRBV7-9, the J call TRBJ2-5; perhaps TRBD1 as D (6 bases). Germline V gene lookup returns CDR1 SEHNR and CDR2 FQNEAQ (reference sequence). The V and J ends lost 6 bases and 4 bases respectively, with 9 bases between them. The CDR3 consists of 12 residues. The CDR3 loop reads CASRRGRETQYF. CDR3 coding DNA: TGTGCCAGCAGGAGGGGGAGAGAGACCCAGTACTTC.

The CDR3 DNA reads TGTGCCAGCAGCTTGAAATATATCGACACCAAACTGTTTTTT. Protein sequence: CASSLKYIDTKLFF. The chain carries TRBV5-6 and TRBJ1-4; D is unresolved. The CDR3 has 14 amino acids. Germline V gives CDR1 SGHDT, CDR2 YYEEEE. V lost 1 base and J 11 bases, leaving 15 bases between the germline ends.

This clonotype was recorded many times. V and J are TRBV10-3 and TRBJ2-3; TRBD2 agrees at 7 bases. Germline V lookup: CDR1 ENHRY, CDR2 SYGVKD. The junction had 4 bases not matched to a gene; V was cut back by 2 bases and J by 2 bases. The CDR3 has 15 amino acids. The CDR3 nucleotides read TGTGCCATCAGTGAGGTACGACTAGCCACAGATACGCAGTATTTT. Translating gives CAISEVRLATDTQYF.

This clonotype was recorded many times. The gene calls are TRBV7-2 and TRBJ2-6; D is uncertain. Germline V gene data show CDR1 as SGHTA and CDR2 as FQGNSA. The germline V and J ends were trimmed by 6 bases and 0 bases, with 6 bases remaining between them. This CDR3 spans 14 amino acids. The DNA of the CDR3 is TGTGCCAGCAGTGCCCTCTCTGGGGCCAACGTCCTGACTTTC. It specifies CASSALSGANVLTF.

This clonotype occurred many times. The rearrangement uses TRBV5-1 and TRBJ1-1; D gene ambiguous. The V end was cut by 2 bases, the J end by 1 base, with 6 bases between. The CDR3 runs to 13 residues. Germline CDR1 is SGHRS and CDR2 is YFSETQ. CDR3 protein: CASSLNRNTEAFF. For the CDR3, the DNA is TGCGCCAGCAGCTTAAACAGGAACACTGAAGCTTTCTTT.

There are many counts of this clonotype. J is TRBJ2-2 and V is TRBV10-3; D not certain. Trimming took off 5 bases at V and 8 bases at J, with 9 bases between the two ends. Germline lookup yields CDR1 ENHRY and CDR2 SYGVKD. This CDR3 has 12 residues. This chain's CDR3 is CAISQAEGELFF. The CDR3 DNA is TGTGCCATCAGTCAGGCGGAGGGGGAGCTGTTTTTT.

This clonotype was seen more than once but under ten times. The rearrangement links TRBV6-1 to TRBJ2-1; 10 positions match TRBD2. CDR1 MNHNS and CDR2 SASEGT come from the germline V gene. CDR3 length: 13 residues. The trim removed 10 bases at V and 7 bases at J, leaving 7 bases unmatched. The CDR3 DNA is TGTGCCATTCAGCGGGAGGGCCTGAATGAGCAGTTCTTC. As protein: CAIQREGLNEQFF.

The sample holds many counts of this clonotype. The chain joins TRBV4-1 to TRBJ2-2; no firm D call. Germline V lookup: CDR1 MGHRA, CDR2 YSYEKL. The CDR3 totals 19 residues. V lost 0 bases, J lost 0 bases, and 17 bases lay in between. CDR3 coding DNA: TGCGCCAGCAGCCAAGATGATACTACACGATACTCGAACACCGGGGAGCTGTTTTTT. Its translation: CASSQDDTTRYSNTGELFF.